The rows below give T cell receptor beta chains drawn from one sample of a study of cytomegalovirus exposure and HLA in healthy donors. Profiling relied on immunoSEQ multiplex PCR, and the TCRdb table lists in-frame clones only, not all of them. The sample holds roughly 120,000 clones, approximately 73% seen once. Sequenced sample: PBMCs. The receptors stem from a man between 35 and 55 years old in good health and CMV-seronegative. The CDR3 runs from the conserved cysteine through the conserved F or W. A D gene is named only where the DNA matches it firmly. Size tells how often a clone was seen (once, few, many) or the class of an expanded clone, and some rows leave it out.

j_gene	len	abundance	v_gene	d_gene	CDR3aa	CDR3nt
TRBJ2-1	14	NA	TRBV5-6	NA	CASRRQGRANEQFF	TGTGCCAGCAGAAGACAGGGGAGGGCCAATGAGCAGTTCTTC
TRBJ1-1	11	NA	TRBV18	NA	CASSLQTEAFF	TGTGCCAGCTCACTCCAGACTGAAGCTTTCTTT
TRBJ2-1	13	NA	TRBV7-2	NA	CASSLVAYNEQFF	TGTGCCAGCAGCTTAGTCGCCTACAATGAGCAGTTCTTC
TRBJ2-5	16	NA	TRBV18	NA	CASSPGMDTLQETQYF	TGTGCCAGCTCACCGGGAATGGACACTCTCCAAGAGACCCAGTACTTC
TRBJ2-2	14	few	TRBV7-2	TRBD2	CASSFRGGTGELFF	TGTGCCAGCAGCTTTCGGGGGGGCACCGGGGAGCTGTTTTTT
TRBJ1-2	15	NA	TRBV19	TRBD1	CASTTPGQGGYGYTF	TGTGCCAGTACCACCCCGGGACAGGGAGGATATGGCTACACCTTC
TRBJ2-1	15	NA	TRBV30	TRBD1	CAWSVGQSSYNEQFF	TGTGCCTGGAGTGTGGGACAGAGCTCCTACAATGAGCAGTTCTTC
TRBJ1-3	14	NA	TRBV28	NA	CASTKGGIGNTIYF	TGTGCCAGCACCAAGGGAGGGATTGGAAACACCATATATTTT
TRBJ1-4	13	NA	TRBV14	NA	CASSQGGSLGLFF	TGTGCCAGCAGCCAAGGGGGCAGCCTCGGACTGTTTTTT
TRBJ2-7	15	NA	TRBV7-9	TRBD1	CASSLGRGQVYEQYF	TGTGCCAGCAGCTTAGGCCGAGGACAGGTCTACGAGCAGTACTTC
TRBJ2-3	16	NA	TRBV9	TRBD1	CASSAAGGLGTDTQYF	TGTGCCAGCAGCGCTGCAGGGGGTTTAGGGACAGATACGCAGTATTTT
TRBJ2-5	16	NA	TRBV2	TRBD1	CASSDPGTGGRETQYF	TGTGCCAGCAGTGACCCCGGGACAGGGGGCAGAGAGACCCAGTACTTC
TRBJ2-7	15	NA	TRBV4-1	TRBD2	CASSQLSGGAYEQYF	TGCGCCAGCAGCCAATTGAGCGGGGGGGCCTACGAGCAGTACTTC
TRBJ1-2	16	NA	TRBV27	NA	CASSPRQDPLPYGYTF	TGTGCCAGCAGTCCCCGACAGGACCCCCTTCCCTATGGCTACACCTTC
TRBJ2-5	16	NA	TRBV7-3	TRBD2	CASSIGLAGEQETQYF	TGTGCCAGCAGTATTGGACTAGCGGGGGAGCAAGAGACCCAGTACTTC
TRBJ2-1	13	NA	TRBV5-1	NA	CASSSSPSGEQFF	TGCGCCAGCAGTTCTTCTCCCTCGGGTGAGCAGTTCTTC
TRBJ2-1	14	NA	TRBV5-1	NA	CASSLGESYNEQFF	TGCGCCAGCAGCTTAGGGGAATCCTACAATGAGCAGTTCTTC
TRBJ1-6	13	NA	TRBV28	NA	CASRYRPGSPLHF	TGTGCCAGCAGATACCGTCCGGGTTCACCCCTCCACTTT
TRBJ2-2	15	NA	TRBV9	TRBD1	CASSARDRGSGELFF	TGTGCCAGCAGCGCACGGGACAGGGGTTCCGGGGAGCTGTTTTTT
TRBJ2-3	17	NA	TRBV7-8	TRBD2	CASSPGPRASGGSTQYF	TGTGCCAGCAGCCCCGGACCCCGGGCTAGCGGGGGGAGTACGCAGTATTTT
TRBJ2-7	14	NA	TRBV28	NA	CASGPGGGYSEQYF	TGTGCCAGCGGTCCAGGGGGAGGCTATAGCGAGCAGTACTTC
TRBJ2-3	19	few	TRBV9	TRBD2	CASSPLARGAYSSTDTQYF	TGTGCCAGCAGCCCCCTCGCGCGGGGGGCCTACTCTAGCACAGATACGCAGTATTTT
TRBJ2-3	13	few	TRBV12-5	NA	CASGFSSGDTQYF	TGTGCTAGTGGTTTCTCCTCAGGGGATACGCAGTATTTT
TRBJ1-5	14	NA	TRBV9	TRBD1	CASSVETGGQPQHF	TGTGCCAGCAGCGTAGAGACAGGGGGTCAGCCCCAGCATTTT
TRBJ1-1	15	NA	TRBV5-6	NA	CASSLVPGWNTEAFF	TGTGCCAGCAGCTTGGTGCCAGGGTGGAACACTGAAGCTTTCTTT
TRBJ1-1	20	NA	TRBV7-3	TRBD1	CASSLRTGGVKPSGCTEAFF	TGTGCCAGCAGCCTCCGGACAGGGGGCGTTAAACCCTCCGGGTGCACTGAAGCTTTCTTT
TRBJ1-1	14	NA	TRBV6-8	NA	CASSFALPLTEAFF	TGTGCCAGCAGTTTCGCGCTTCCACTCACTGAAGCTTTCTTT
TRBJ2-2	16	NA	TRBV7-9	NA	CASRGAYRAGTGELFF	TGTGCCAGCAGGGGGGCCTACAGGGCGGGCACCGGGGAGCTGTTTTTT
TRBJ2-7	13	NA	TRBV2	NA	CASSPLDAYEQYF	TGTGCCAGCAGCCCCCTAGACGCCTACGAGCAGTACTTC
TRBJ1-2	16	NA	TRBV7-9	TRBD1	CASSLPPGQSNYGYTF	TGTGCCAGCAGCCTCCCTCCGGGACAGTCTAACTATGGCTACACCTTC
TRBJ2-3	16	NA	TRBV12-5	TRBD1	CASGLTTGSGTDTQYF	TGTGCTAGTGGTTTGACGACAGGGTCGGGCACAGATACGCAGTATTTT
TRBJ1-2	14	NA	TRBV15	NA	CATSRAGGFYGYTF	TGTGCCACCAGCAGAGCGGGGGGGTTCTATGGCTACACCTTC
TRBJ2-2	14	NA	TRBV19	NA	CASSIGTRAGELFF	TGTGCCAGTAGTATAGGAACCCGGGCCGGGGAGCTGTTTTTT
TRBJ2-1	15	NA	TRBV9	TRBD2	CASSVGGLEVDEQFF	TGTGCCAGCAGCGTTGGGGGACTAGAAGTCGATGAGCAGTTCTTC
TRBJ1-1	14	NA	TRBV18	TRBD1	CASSRRQGNTEAFF	TGTGCCAGCTCCCGACGACAGGGTAACACTGAAGCTTTCTTT
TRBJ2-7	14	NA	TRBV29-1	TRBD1	CSVERQGGNYEQYF	TGCAGCGTGGAACGACAGGGGGGGAATTACGAGCAGTACTTC
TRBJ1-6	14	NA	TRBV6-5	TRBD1	CASSYDRENSPLHF	TGTGCCAGCAGTTACGACAGGGAGAATTCACCCCTCCACTTT
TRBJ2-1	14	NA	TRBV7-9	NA	CASSLSGGPNEQFF	TGTGCCAGCAGCTTATCAGGGGGGCCAAATGAGCAGTTCTTC